The 3 T cell receptor beta chains below all came from one sample that was sequenced in a study of blood T cell repertoires in COVID-19. The repertoire was sequenced with immunoSEQ multiplex PCR; TCRdb's copy has only in-frame clones and lacks some. Of about 66,000 clones listed, under 90% were seen once; the top ten hold less than 1.5%. Sequencing was carried out using peripheral blood. These receptors came from a man in his sixties with acute or convalescent COVID-19.

This sequence joins TRBV5-6 and TRBJ1-1, with 10 bases that match TRBD1. V gave up 3 bases and J gave up 3 bases; unmatched junction bases: 8. Germline V gene lookup returns CDR1 SGHDT and CDR2 YYEEEE. CDR3 length: 16 residues. Here the CDR3 reads CASSSDRGEGHTEAFF. CDR3 nucleotides: TGTGCCAGCAGCTCGGACAGGGGGGAGGGCCACACTGAAGCTTTCTTT.

This clone was detected only once. The rearrangement joins TRBV7-9 to TRBJ2-3; a possible D gene is TRBD2 (6 bases). CDR3 length: 9 residues. Germline-derived CDR1 and CDR2 are SEHNR and FQNEAQ (reference sequence). The V end lost 11 bases, the J end lost 6 bases, and 6 bases lay between the germline ends. CDR3 in amino acids: CAGGDTQYF. CDR3 bases: TGTGCCGGGGGGGATACGCAGTATTTT.

The rearrangement joins TRBV6-5 to TRBJ2-5; weak D call: TRBD2 (7 bases). CDR3 length: 14 amino acids. Germline V gives CDR1 MNHEY, CDR2 SVGAGI. The V gene lost 5 bases and the J gene lost 4 bases, with 14 bases spanning the gap. The CDR3 loop is CASSRARGAETQYF. The CDR3 DNA sequence: TGTGCCAGCAGTCGCGCCCGGGGGGCAGAGACCCAGTACTTC.